This T cell receptor (beta chain) emerged from a study of blood T cells in healthy people across ages. A J-beta primer mix and a sample-barcoded 5' primer were used in a second PCR of about 7 to 11 cycles. From the 5' RACE reads, TCRdb called clonotypes with MiXCR, one entry per CDR3 protein. This table holds some 850,000 distinct CDR3 sequences, about 26% found once. Concerning this clonotype itself: As yet, its antigen is unknown. As the CDR3 is not closed by the conserved phenylalanine or tryptophan, this likely results from a read error.

Study-level findings and limits: Samples with more naive T cells showed higher observed beta diversity.

Germline V CDR1 and CDR2: LGHDT, YNNKEL (reference sequence). Trimming shortened V by 6 bases and J by 5 bases, and 4 bases separated the two germline ends. This CDR3 region has 10 residues. These same data were also listed under a study on T cells of mothers and their children.

This sequence joins TRBV3-1 and TRBJ2-5, with D uncertain. This TCR came from a boy younger than 18 in good health. Input material: blood. The CDR3 region has the DNA TGTGCCAGCAGTCGGGAGACCCAGTACCTC. Translated, it gives CASSRETQYL.